This TCR beta chain was sequenced for a study of blood T cell repertoires in COVID-19. Looking at the study overall: Samples came from the United States, Italy and Spain, spanning acute and convalescent COVID-19. The cDNA or gDNA used as material had been derived from T cells, B-cell-depleted T cells, or PBMCs.

Study processing details: The assay estimated nucleated cells by amplifying reference gene primers. Measured with immunoSEQ multiplex PCR; TCRdb has only the in-frame clones, and not every one. Clonal size and the V and J genes are those of that table, whereas D and trimming came from the DNA. Among 130,000 to 150,000 clones listed, about 80% were seen once. The V end lost 6 bases, the J end lost 8 bases, and 19 bases lay between the germline ends. The CDR3 spans 14 residues. CDR1 and CDR2 (germline): SNHLY, FYNNEI. The rearrangement joins TRBV2 to TRBJ1-2, with a weak D call TRBD1 (6 bases). The source of this sequence is a human donor in a cohort sampled during active COVID-19. The material sequenced was peripheral blood. The CDR3 DNA is TGTGCCAGCAGAAGAGAACAGGGTATAGAGGGCTACACCTTC. Translated: CASRREQGIEGYTF. The whole variable domain, filled in from reference TRBV2 and TRBJ1-2, reads EPEVTQTPSHQVTQMGQEVILRCVPISNHLYFYWYRQILGQKVEFLVSFYNNEISEKSEIFDDQFSVERPDGSNFTLKIRSTKLEDSAMYFCASRREQGIEGYTFGSGTRLTVV.